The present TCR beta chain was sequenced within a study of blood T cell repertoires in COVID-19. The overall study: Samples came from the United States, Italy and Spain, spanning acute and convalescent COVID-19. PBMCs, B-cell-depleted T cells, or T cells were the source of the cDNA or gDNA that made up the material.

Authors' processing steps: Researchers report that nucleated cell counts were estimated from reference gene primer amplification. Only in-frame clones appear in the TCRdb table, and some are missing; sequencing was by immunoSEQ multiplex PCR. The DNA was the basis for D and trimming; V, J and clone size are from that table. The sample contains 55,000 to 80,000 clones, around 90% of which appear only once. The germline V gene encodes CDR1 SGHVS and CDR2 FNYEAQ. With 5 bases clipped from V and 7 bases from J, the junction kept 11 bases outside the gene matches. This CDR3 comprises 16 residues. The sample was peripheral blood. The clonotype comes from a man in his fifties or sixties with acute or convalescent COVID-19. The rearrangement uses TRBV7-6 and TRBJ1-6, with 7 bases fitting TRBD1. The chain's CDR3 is CASSPQPGTANSPLHF. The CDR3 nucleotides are TGTGCCAGCAGCCCCCAACCTGGGACAGCAAATTCACCCCTCCACTTT.